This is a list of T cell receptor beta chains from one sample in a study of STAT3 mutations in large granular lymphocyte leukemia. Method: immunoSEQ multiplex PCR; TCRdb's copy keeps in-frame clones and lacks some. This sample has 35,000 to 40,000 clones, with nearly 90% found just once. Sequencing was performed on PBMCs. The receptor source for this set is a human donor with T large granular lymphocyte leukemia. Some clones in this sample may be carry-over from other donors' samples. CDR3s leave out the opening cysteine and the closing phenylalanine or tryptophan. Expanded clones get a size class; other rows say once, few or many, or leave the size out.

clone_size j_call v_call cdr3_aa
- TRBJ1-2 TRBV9 ASSLLAGPPGYT
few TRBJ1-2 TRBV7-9 ASSRGTSDGYT
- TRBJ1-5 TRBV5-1 ASSLAPLGASNQPQH
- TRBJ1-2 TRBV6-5 ASSDPGDVYGYT
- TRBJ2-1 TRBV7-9 ASNPGLAGGGAF
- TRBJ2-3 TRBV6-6 ASSYRGSTDTQY
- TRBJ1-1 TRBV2 ASSSRGQLNTEAF
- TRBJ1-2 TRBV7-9 ASSHPQGLYGYT
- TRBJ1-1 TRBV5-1 ASSRGQGGAEAF
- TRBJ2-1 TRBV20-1 SGRSASQF
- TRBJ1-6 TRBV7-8 ASSLAFSTGYSPLH
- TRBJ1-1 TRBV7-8 ASSRRDRGWNTEAF
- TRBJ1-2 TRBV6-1 ASSQGRGYT
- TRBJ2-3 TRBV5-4 ASSLGVAGKSTDTQY
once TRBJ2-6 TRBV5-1 ASSFPSGANVLT
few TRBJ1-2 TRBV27 ASSLLPGTGHYGYT
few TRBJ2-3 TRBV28 ASSLRGTDTQY
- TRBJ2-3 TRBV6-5 ASSLRGTYTDTQY
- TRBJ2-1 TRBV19 ASSVITGTGQYSYNEQF
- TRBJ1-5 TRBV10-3 AISVGAGSNQPQH
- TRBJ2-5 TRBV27 ASSLSGRGGGETQY
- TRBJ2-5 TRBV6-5 ASSYSITSYQETQY
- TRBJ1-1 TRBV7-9 ASSLVRVNTEAF